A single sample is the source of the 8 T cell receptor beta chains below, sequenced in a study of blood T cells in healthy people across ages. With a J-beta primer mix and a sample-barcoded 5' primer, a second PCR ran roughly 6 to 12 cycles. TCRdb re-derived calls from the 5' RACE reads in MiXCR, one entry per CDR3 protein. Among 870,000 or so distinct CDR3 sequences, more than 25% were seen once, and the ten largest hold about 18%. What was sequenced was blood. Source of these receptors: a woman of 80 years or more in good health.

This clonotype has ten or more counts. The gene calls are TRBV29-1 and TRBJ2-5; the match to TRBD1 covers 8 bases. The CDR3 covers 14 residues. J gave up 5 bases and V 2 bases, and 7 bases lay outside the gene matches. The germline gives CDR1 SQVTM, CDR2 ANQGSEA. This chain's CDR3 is CSVENSGGHETQYF. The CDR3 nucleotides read TGCAGCGTTGAAAACTCAGGGGGCCACGAGACCCAGTACTTC.

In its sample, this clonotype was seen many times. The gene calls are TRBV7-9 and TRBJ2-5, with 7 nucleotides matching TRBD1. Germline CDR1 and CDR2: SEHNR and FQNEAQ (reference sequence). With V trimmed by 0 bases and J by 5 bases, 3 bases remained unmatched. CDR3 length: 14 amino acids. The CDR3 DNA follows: TGTGCCAGCAGCTTAGCAGGGGGCTGGGAGACCCAGTACTTC. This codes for CASSLAGGWETQYF.

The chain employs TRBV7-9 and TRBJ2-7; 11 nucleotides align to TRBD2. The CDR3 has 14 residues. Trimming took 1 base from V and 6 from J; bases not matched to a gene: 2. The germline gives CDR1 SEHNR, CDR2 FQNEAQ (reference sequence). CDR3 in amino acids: CASSLDLAGGEQYF. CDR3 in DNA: TGTGCCAGCAGCTTAGATCTAGCGGGGGGCGAGCAGTACTTC.

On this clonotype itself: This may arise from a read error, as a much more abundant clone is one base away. The CDR3 spells CASREGGGTDTQYF. The CDR3 DNA reads TGTGCCAGCAGGGAAGGGGGGGGCACAGATACGCAGTATTTT. The chain carries TRBV6-1 and TRBJ2-3; perhaps TRBD2 as D (7 bases). Germline lookup yields CDR1 MNHNS and CDR2 SASEGT. CDR3 size: 14 residues.

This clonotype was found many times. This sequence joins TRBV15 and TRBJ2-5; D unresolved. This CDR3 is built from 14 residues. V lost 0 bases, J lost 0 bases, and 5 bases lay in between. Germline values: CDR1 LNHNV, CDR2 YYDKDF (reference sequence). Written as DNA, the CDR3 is TGTGCCACCAGCAGAGATACTAACCAAGAGACCCAGTACTTC. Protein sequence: CATSRDTNQETQYF. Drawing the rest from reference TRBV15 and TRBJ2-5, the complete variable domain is DAMVIQNPRYQVTQFGKPVTLSCSQTLNHNVMYWYQQKSSQAPKLLFHYYDKDFNNEADTPDNFQSRRPNTSFCFLDIRSPGLGDTAMYLCATSRDTNQETQYFGPGTRLLVL.

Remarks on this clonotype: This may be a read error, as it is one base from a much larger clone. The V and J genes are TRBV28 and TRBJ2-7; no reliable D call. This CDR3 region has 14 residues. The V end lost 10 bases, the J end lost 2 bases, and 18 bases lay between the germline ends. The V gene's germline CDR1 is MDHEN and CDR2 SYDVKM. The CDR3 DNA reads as TGTGCCAACAGCCCTGACCATCGGGCCTACGAGCAGTACTTC. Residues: CANSPDHRAYEQYF.

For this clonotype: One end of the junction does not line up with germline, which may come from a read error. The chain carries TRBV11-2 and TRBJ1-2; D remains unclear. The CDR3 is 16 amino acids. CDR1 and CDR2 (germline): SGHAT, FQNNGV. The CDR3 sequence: CASSLDTVSPSHGHTF. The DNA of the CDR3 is TGTGCCAGCAGCTTAGATACTGTTAGTCCTAGTCATGGCCACACCTTC.

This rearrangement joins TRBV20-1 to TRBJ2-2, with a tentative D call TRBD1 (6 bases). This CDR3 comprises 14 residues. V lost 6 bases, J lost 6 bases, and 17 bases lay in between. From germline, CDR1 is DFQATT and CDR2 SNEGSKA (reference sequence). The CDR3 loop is CSATRTDQAGELFF. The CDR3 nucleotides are TGCAGTGCCACCCGGACAGATCAGGCCGGGGAGCTGTTTTTT.